The T cell receptor beta chain described here comes from a study of cytomegalovirus exposure and HLA in healthy donors. Study outcomes and limitations: As was reported, the HLA-A and HLA-B alleles of most subjects were accurately predicted from TCR beta sequences.

This CDR3 is 13 amino acids long. V lost 3 bases and J lost 4; bases outside the gene matches: 2. Germline V gene sequence: CDR1 LNHDA, CDR2 SQIVND (reference sequence). The PCR was carried out with 60 Vbeta primers and 13 Jbeta primers. Sequenced by immunoSEQ multiplex PCR; TCRdb stores in-frame clones only, minus some. The data hold 150,000 or so clones, with around 79% observed a single time. About this clone: Its antigen remains unidentified.

The specimen sequenced was PBMCs. The receptor's source is a man between 18 and 35 years old in good health and CMV-seronegative. V usage is TRBV19 and J usage is TRBJ1-2; 7 nucleotides match TRBD1. CDR3 amino acids: CASSIDRAYGYTF. CDR3 sequence (DNA): TGTGCCAGTAGTATCGACAGGGCCTATGGCTACACCTTC. The whole variable domain, filled in from reference TRBV19 and TRBJ1-2, reads DGGITQSPKYLFRKEGQNVTLSCEQNLNHDAMYWYRQDPGQGLRLIYYSQIVNDFQKGDIAEGYSVSREKKESFPLTVTSAQKNPTAFYLCASSIDRAYGYTFGSGTRLTVV.